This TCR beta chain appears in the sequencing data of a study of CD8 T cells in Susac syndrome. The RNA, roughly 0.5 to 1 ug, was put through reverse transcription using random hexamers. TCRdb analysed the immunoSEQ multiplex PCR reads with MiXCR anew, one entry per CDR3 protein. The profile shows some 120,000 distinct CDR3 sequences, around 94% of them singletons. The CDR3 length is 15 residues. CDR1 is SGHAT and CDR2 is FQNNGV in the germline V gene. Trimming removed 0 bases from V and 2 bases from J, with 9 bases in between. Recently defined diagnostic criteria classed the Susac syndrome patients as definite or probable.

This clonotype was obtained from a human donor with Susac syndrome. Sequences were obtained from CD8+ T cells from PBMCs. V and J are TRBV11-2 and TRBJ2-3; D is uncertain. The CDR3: CASSLDQSVTDTQYF. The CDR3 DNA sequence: TGTGCCAGCAGCTTAGATCAGAGTGTCACAGATACGCAGTATTTT. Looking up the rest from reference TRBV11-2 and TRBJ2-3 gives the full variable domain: EAGVAQSPRYKIIEKRQSVAFWCNPISGHATLYWYQQILGQGPKLLIQFQNNGVVDDSQLPKDRFSAERLKGVDSTLKIQPAKLEDSAVYLCASSLDQSVTDTQYFGPGTRLTVL.